This T cell receptor (beta chain) stems from a study of blood T cell repertoires in COVID-19 (dated by TCRdb to about 2020). General notes on the study: Recovered participants in ImmuneRACE Cohort 3 were defined as having two consecutive negative NP/OP PCR tests, clearance from a healthcare professional, or resolution of symptoms. Where HLA class I and class II types were available, the types were taken from metadata supplied by the sample provider, not from assay-based typing. The material from the prospective study consisted of cDNA or gDNA derived from T cells, B-cell-depleted T cells, or PBMCs. The collaborator samples originated in the United States, Italy and Spain and spanned the acute and convalescent phases of COVID-19. Deeply sampled blood TCRbeta repertoires from subjects exposed to, actively infected with, or recovered from COVID-19 were included in the dataset. The repertoires were made available in a free public database intended to serve as a resource for research on the immune response to SARS-CoV-2. The samples were drawn from two sources: the first 160 participants of the ongoing ImmuneRACE study, and about 1,300 subjects contributed by 6 global collaborators. Sample metadata almost always included a de-identified subject ID, COVID-19 status, age in years and sex.

Participants in the prospective study were enrolled through a virtual design, were aged 18 to 89 years, and lived in about 25 United States geographic areas. In the prospective study, cohorts were assigned on the basis of participant-reported clinical history obtained from a screening survey and a study questionnaire. Each participant in the prospective study had whole blood, serum and a nasopharyngeal or oropharyngeal swab collected by mobile phlebotomists. Additional blood draws and questionnaires over an approximately two-month period could optionally be provided by prospective study participants. Before DNA extraction, blood samples from the prospective study were shipped at room temperature or frozen. From V the trimming removes 5 bases and from J it removes 3 bases, while the gene matches leave 13 bases of the junction unaccounted for. Spanning cysteine to phenylalanine, the CDR3 consists of 18 amino acids. The DNA shown is the 54-base CDR3, in frame from base 1. CDR1 and CDR2 are drawn from the germline V gene: ENHRY, SYGVKD.

Overall results and qualifications from the work: The amount of clinical and demographic metadata varied by source and participant and was provided uncurated.

Notes on this clone: Its antigen target is currently unknown. Base qualities are not at hand, and no much larger clone is one base apart.

TCRbeta CDR3 regions were amplified from genomic DNA by means of the immunoSEQ Assay, a bias-controlled multiplex PCR. Per the original workflow: The number of nucleated cells in each sample was estimated from the amplification of reference gene primers within the assay. Sequence reads were collapsed and filtered to measure the absolute abundance of every unique TCRbeta CDR3 rearrangement. Productive Simpson clonality was computed per sample as the square root of Simpson's diversity index over productive rearrangements. This immuneACCESS table, as held by TCRdb, lists in-frame sequences with V and J called but not all clones. Of the missing ones, under half trace to an unresolved V gene in checked studies; the others have no known cause. D and trimming come from the DNA, and the V and J calls and clone size come from that table. In this sample the table shows more than 200,000 clones, 80% to 90% of which occur a single time. 7.2% of the sample is in the top ten clones.

This clonotype was obtained from a young man in a cohort exposed to, infected with or recovered from COVID-19 (not recorded which). The sequencing sample was made of PBMCs or T cells enriched from blood (not recorded which). The chain is encoded by TRBV10-3 joined to TRBJ2-5, with 12 middle bases fitting TRBD2. The CDR3 reads as follows: CAISPRLAGESQEETQYF. The nucleotide sequence reads TGTGCCATCAGTCCACGACTAGCGGGAGAAAGCCAGGAAGAGACCCAGTACTTC.